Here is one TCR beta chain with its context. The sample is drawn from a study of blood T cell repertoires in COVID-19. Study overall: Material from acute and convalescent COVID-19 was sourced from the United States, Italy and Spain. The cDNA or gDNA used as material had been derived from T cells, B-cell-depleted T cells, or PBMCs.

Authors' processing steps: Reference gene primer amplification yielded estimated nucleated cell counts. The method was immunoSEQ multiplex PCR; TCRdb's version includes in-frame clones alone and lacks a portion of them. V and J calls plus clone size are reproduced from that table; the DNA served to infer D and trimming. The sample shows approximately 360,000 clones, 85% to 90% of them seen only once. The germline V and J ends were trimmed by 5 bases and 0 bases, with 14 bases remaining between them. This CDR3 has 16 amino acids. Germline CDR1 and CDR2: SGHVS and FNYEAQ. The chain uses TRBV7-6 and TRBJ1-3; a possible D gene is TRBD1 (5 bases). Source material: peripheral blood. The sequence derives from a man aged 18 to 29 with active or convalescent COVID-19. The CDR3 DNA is TGTGCCAGCAGCCCCCCCCAGGGCTACTCTGGAAACACCATATATTTT. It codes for CASSPPQGYSGNTIYF.